The entry below describes one T cell receptor (beta chain). Its antigen is unknown. The sample originates from a study of beta chain features in type 1 diabetes. Study findings and constraints: Moderate but significant shortening of TCRB CDR3s was recorded in all four CD4+ subsets from Type 1 diabetes patients.

The CDR3 has 11 residues. V shed 6 bases and J shed 10 bases, with 13 bases lying between them. Germline loops: CDR1 SQVTM, CDR2 ANQGSEA. Expressed TCRB transcripts were sequenced after all isolated RNA was converted to cDNA. Profiling relied on immunoSEQ multiplex PCR, and the TCRdb table lists in-frame clones only, not all of them. The sample holds roughly 240,000 clones; about 23% are singletons and the top ten take approximately 0.011%. The origin of this receptor is a woman in her 30s with type 1 diabetes. V is TRBV29-1 and J is TRBJ2-1; D perhaps matches TRBD2 (5 bases). The sample was naive CD4+ T cells from blood. The CDR3 protein is CSVLLQREQFF. In DNA, the CDR3 is TGCAGCGTCCTCCTCCAGCGGGAGCAGTTCTTC.